This T cell receptor beta chain was documented in a study of human T cells and chemical hapten exposure. Study background: Diphenylcyclopropenone was administered weekly to the scalp of patients throughout the roughly 23-week study.

A single record per CDR3 protein comes from TCRdb applying MiXCR to the RACE reads. Altogether under 150,000 distinct CDR3 sequences are present, roughly 12% being singletons, with the ten largest covering approximately 1.5%. This clonotype was found a few times. Its antigen is still unknown. The CDR3 consists of 12 residues. Trimming removed 2 bases at V and 8 bases at J, with 9 bases between. Germline V gene data show CDR1 as LGHDT and CDR2 as YNNKEL (reference sequence). Time point described: patch test 1, 2 weeks after DPC sensitization. Treatment specified: therapeutic diphenylcyclopropenone sensitization with weekly scalp DPC. Whole-study results and caveats: There was no change with DPC sensitization in TCRs above 1 in 1000 frequency. Donors had alopecia, so their immune response may differ from healthy people's.

The chain uses TRBV3-1 and TRBJ1-2; no definite D call. The clonotype was recovered from a woman in her forties or fifties with alopecia areata. Some clones in this sample may be carry-over from other donors' samples. Material: whole blood, obtained in connection with sensitization to the hapten diphenylcyclopropenone (DPC). The CDR3 region is CASSQQASGYTF. The CDR3 DNA sequence: TGTGCCAGCAGCCAACAAGCGAGCGGCTACACCTTC. Full variable domain (rest looked up from reference TRBV3-1 and TRBJ1-2): DTAVSQTPKYLVTQMGNDKSIKCEQNLGHDTMYWYKQDSKKFLKIMFSYNNKELIINETVPNRFSPKSPDKAHLNLHINSLELGDSAVYFCASSQQASGYTFGSGTRLTVV.